Below, one TCR beta chain is given with its context. Its antigen is undetermined. The time point is: peripheral blood 6 weeks after treatment start. Patients had locally advanced or metastatic urothelial carcinoma. CDR1 and CDR2 from the germline V gene are SGHRS and YFSETQ. The CDR3 contains 13 residues. V lost 0 bases and J lost 4, with 7 bases in between. The data belong to a study of PD-L1 blockade in urothelial cancer. Study information: Prior chemotherapy in patients spanned 0 to 3 regimens. A median blood sample held approximately 150,000 T cells and approximately 80,000 unique TCRs. General study results and limits: Tumor-associated clones in blood expanded more at 3 weeks in durable-benefit patients.

Data came from immunoSEQ multiplex PCR; TCRdb stores just in-frame clones and leaves some out. The data hold under 70,000 clones, with around nine tenths observed a single time. This rearrangement joins TRBV5-1 to TRBJ1-2; D gene ambiguous. The source is a man in his 60s with urothelial cancer. The input for sequencing was PBMCs, taken around atezolizumab (anti-PD-L1) treatment. CDR3 in amino acids: CASSLGRAYGYTF. The CDR3 region has the DNA TGCGCCAGCAGCTTGGGGAGAGCCTATGGCTACACCTTC.